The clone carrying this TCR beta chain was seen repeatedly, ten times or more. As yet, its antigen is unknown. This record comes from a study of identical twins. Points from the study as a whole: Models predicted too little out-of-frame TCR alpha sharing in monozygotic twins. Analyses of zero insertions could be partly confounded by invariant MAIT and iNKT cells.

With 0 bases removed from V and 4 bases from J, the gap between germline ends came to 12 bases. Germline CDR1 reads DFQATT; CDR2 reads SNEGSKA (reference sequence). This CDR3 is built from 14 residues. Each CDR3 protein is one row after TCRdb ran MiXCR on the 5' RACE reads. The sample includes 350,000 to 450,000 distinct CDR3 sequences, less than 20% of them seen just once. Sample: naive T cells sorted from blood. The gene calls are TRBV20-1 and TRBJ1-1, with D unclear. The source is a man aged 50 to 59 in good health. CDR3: CSARDPRVATEAFF. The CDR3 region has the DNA TGCAGTGCTAGAGACCCCCGGGTTGCCACTGAAGCTTTCTTT.